The 21 T cell receptor beta chains below all came from one sample that was sequenced in a study of blood T cell repertoires in COVID-19. Method: immunoSEQ multiplex PCR; TCRdb's copy keeps in-frame clones and lacks some. The sample includes 370,000 or so clones, roughly 86% of them seen just once. The sample comprised peripheral blood. The receptors stem from a human donor with acute or convalescent COVID-19. The donor label of this sample is uncertain.

The rearrangement uses TRBV28 and TRBJ1-5; weak D call: TRBD1 (5 bases). CDR3 length: 14 residues. Germline V CDR1 and CDR2: MDHEN, SYDVKM. Trimming shortened V by 6 bases and J by 4 bases, and 13 bases separated the two germline ends. The DNA of the CDR3 is TGTGCCAGCAGGGCAGGGTTTGAAAATCAGCCCCAGCATTTT. Translation gives CASRAGFENQPQHF.

This rearrangement joins TRBV6-1 to TRBJ1-2; D gene ambiguous. Trimming shortened V by 3 bases and J by 5 bases, and 13 bases separated the two germline ends. Germline lookup yields CDR1 MNHNS and CDR2 SASEGT. The CDR3 is 14 amino acids. CDR3 loop: CASSDRGWWYGYTF. For the CDR3, the DNA is TGTGCCAGCAGTGATAGAGGGTGGTGGTATGGCTACACCTTC.

Points on this clone: The sample holds other DNA sequences that translate to the same CDR3. CDR3 sequence: CASSGQVYGYTF. The CDR3 nucleotides are TGCGCCAGCAGCGGACAGGTTTATGGCTACACCTTC. This chain uses TRBV5-1 with TRBJ1-2, with 7 bases aligning to TRBD1. The CDR3 covers 12 residues. Germline V gene data show CDR1 as SGHRS and CDR2 as YFSETQ. V shed 4 bases and J 5 bases; nucleotides not matched to a gene: 2.

This clone was seen a few times. In DNA form, the CDR3 reads TGCGCCAGCAGCTGGGGGACAGACCTTAACACTGAAGCTTTCTTT. As protein: CASSWGTDLNTEAFF. V is TRBV5-1 and J is TRBJ1-1; 7 nucleotides line up with TRBD1. The CDR3 is 15 residues long. After removal of 3 bases from V and 2 bases from J, the junction contained 7 bases not matched to a gene. Per germline, CDR1 SGHRS and CDR2 YFSETQ.

A remark on this clone: The sample holds other DNA sequences that translate to the same CDR3. CDR3 loop: CASSNSYEQYF. DNA for the CDR3: TGTGCCAGCAGCAACTCCTACGAGCAGTACTTC. The rearrangement joins TRBV6-5 to TRBJ2-7; D is unclear. The CDR3 sequence is 11 residues long. Trimming stripped 6 bases from V and 0 bases from J, with 3 bases between. The germline CDR1 and CDR2 sequences are MNHEY and SVGAGI.

The chain recombines TRBV4-1 with TRBJ1-5; D not certain. Germline-derived CDR1 and CDR2 are MGHRA and YSYEKL. V lost 0 bases, J lost 4 bases, and 13 bases lay in between. The CDR3 totals 16 residues. CDR3 DNA sequence: TGCGCCAGCAGCCAAGAGGAGGGAGTCAGGAATCAGCCCCAGCATTTT. This codes for CASSQEEGVRNQPQHF.

The chain has TRBV2 and TRBJ2-1; 8 nucleotides line up with TRBD2. V was pared by 11 bases and J by 7 bases, with 13 bases of the junction left unmatched. The V gene's germline CDR1 is SNHLY and CDR2 FYNNEI. This CDR3 is 14 amino acids long. The CDR3 region is CAPGGDYFSNEQFF. In nucleotides, the CDR3 is TGTGCCCCCGGGGGGGACTACTTCTCGAATGAGCAGTTCTTC.

The rearrangement joins TRBV3-1 (or the pseudogene TRBV3-2) to TRBJ2-7, with D perhaps matching TRBD2 (6 bases). This CDR3 contains 16 residues. Germline-derived CDR1 and CDR2 are LGHDT and YNNKEL (reference sequence). V lost 4 bases and J 0 bases, leaving 16 bases between the germline ends. CDR3 in amino acids: CASSLLGAGGSYEQYF. Here the CDR3 DNA reads TGTGCCAGCAGCCTCCTAGGGGCCGGGGGCTCCTACGAGCAGTACTTC.

The V call is TRBV7-8, the J call TRBJ1-5, with D unclear. CDR3 length equals 14 residues. Per the germline V gene, CDR1 is SGHVS and CDR2 is FQNEAQ. The V and J ends lost 1 base and 2 bases respectively, with 6 bases between them. DNA of the CDR3: TGTGCCAGCAGCTTAGGGAGGGGCAATCAGCCCCAGCATTTT. Its translation is CASSLGRGNQPQHF. Variable domain in full (rest from reference TRBV7-8 and TRBJ1-5): GAGVSQSPRYKVAKRGQDVALRCDPISGHVSLFWYQQALGQGPEFLTYFQNEAQLDKSGLPSDRFFAERPEGSVSTLKIQRTQQEDSAVYLCASSLGRGNQPQHFGDGTRLSIL.

The rearrangement links TRBV5-1 to TRBJ1-2; D unclear. Germline-derived CDR1 and CDR2 are SGHRS and YFSETQ. Between the trimmed V and J ends, which lost 0 bases and 6 bases, there was a span of 6 bases. This CDR3 contains 12 residues. CDR3 bases: TGCGCCAGCAGCTTGGAGCTAAATGGCTACACCTTC. The encoded protein is CASSLELNGYTF.

The chain links TRBV7-7 to TRBJ2-2; the D gene is possibly TRBD1 (5 bases). Per the germline V gene, CDR1 is SSHAT and CDR2 is FNYEAQ (reference sequence). The CDR3 has 14 amino acids. The germline V and J ends were trimmed by 1 base and 5 bases, with 8 bases remaining between them. CDR3 DNA: TGTGCCAGCAGCTTAGGTGGGGCGACCGGGGAGCTGTTTTTT. It yields the protein CASSLGGATGELFF. The whole variable domain, filled in from reference TRBV7-7 and TRBJ2-2, reads GAGVSQSPRYKVTKRGQDVTLRCDPISSHATLYWYQQALGQGPEFLTYFNYEAQPDKSGLPSDRFSAERPEGSISTLTIQRTEQRDSAMYRCASSLGGATGELFFGEGSRLTVL.

In this sample, this clone turned up once. The chain employs TRBV3-1 (or the pseudogene TRBV3-2) and TRBJ2-7; D unresolved. V shed 4 bases and J shed 6 bases, with 7 bases lying between them. Germline lookup yields CDR1 LGHDT and CDR2 YNNKEL (reference sequence). This CDR3 contains 11 residues. CDR3: CASSRSSEQYF. The CDR3 region has the DNA TGTGCCAGCAGCCGATCGAGCGAGCAGTACTTC.

V gene TRBV3-1 (or the pseudogene TRBV3-2) combines with J gene TRBJ2-5; D possibly corresponds to TRBD1 (6 bases). Trimming took 4 bases from V and 5 from J, leaving 11 bases between them. Germline V gene data show CDR1 as LGHDT and CDR2 as YNNKEL (reference sequence). The CDR3 sequence is 13 residues long. The CDR3 coding sequence is TGTGCCAGCAGCCGGACAGTTGACGAGACCCAGTACTTC. Translation gives CASSRTVDETQYF.

The J gene is TRBJ2-7, the V gene TRBV3-1 (or the pseudogene TRBV3-2), with D possibly being TRBD1 (5 bases). The CDR3 has 15 amino acids. V lost 0 bases and J lost 1, with 10 bases in between. CDR1 is LGHDT, CDR2 YNNKEL, per germline (reference sequence). The CDR3 sequence is CASSQDGTGSYEQYF. Here the CDR3 DNA reads TGTGCCAGCAGCCAAGATGGTACAGGATCCTACGAGCAGTACTTC.

V is TRBV9 and J is TRBJ2-1; 12 bases are shared with TRBD2. V gave up 4 bases and J gave up 4 bases; unmatched junction bases: 9. Per the germline V gene, CDR1 is SGDLS and CDR2 is YYNGEE. The CDR3 runs to 17 residues. As DNA, the CDR3 is TGTGCCAGCAGCCCAGGTGGGCTAGCGGGGGGGTACAATGAGCAGTTCTTC. Its translation: CASSPGGLAGGYNEQFF.

The chain has TRBV6-6 and TRBJ1-2; no firm D call. V lost 5 bases and J lost 7, with 14 bases in between. From germline, CDR1 is MNHNY and CDR2 SVGAGI (reference sequence). The CDR3 is made up of 13 amino acids. CDR3 loop: CASSLRGEGGYTF. The CDR3 nucleotides are TGTGCCAGCAGTCTTCGGGGAGAGGGTGGCTACACCTTC.

This clone was found once. This chain uses TRBV6-5 with TRBJ2-2; 8 bases are a match to TRBD1. J lost 7 bases, V lost 7 bases, and 8 bases had no gene match. The germline CDR1 and CDR2 sequences are MNHEY and SVGAGI. The CDR3 is 14 residues long. CDR3 DNA sequence: TGTGCCAGCAATCGACAGGGGCCCGGCGGGGAGCTGTTTTTT. Its protein product is CASNRQGPGGELFF.

The chain employs TRBV7-9 and TRBJ1-2, with D hard to call. V lost 2 bases and J lost 4, with 11 bases in between. The CDR3 has 14 amino acids. Germline CDR1 and CDR2: SEHNR and FQNEAQ (reference sequence). The CDR3 region is CASSLSRVTYGYTF. Here the CDR3 DNA reads TGTGCCAGCAGCTTATCGAGGGTCACCTATGGCTACACCTTC.

This rearrangement joins TRBV28 to TRBJ1-2; D is unclear. Germline V gives CDR1 MDHEN, CDR2 SYDVKM. This CDR3 is built from 12 residues. V lost 6 bases and J 5 bases, leaving 10 bases between the germline ends. The CDR3 DNA is TGTGCCAGCAGCTATGCGAGATATGGCTACACCTTC. Translation gives CASSYARYGYTF.

This clone was recorded a few times. V is TRBV19 and J is TRBJ2-1; TRBD2 aligns across 13 bases. CDR1 is LNHDA, CDR2 SQIVND, per germline (reference sequence). Germline trimming cut 6 bases from V and 4 bases from J; bases unmatched to any gene: 0. The CDR3 is 14 amino acids. The CDR3 nucleotides read TGTGCCAGTAGGGGACTAGCGGGGTACAATGAGCAGTTCTTC. Its protein product is CASRGLAGYNEQFF.

The rearrangement links TRBV27 to TRBJ2-7; possibly TRBD2 for D (5 bases). The CDR3 has 16 residues. Trimming took 5 bases from V and 3 from J, leaving 20 bases between them. The V gene's germline CDR1 is MNHEY and CDR2 SMNVEV (reference sequence). The CDR3 spells CASSPGGGRYNYEQYF. DNA of the CDR3: TGTGCCAGCAGTCCTGGCGGAGGCAGGTATAACTACGAGCAGTACTTC.